This T cell receptor beta chain originates from a study of blood T cells in healthy people across ages. Study results and caveats: Observed TCR beta diversity per million T cells went down as age went up. This fall followed a roughly linear course with age.

This clonotype occurred once. Its antigen is as yet unknown. Aged about 6 to 100, donors were systemically healthy Caucasians from Russia. Per the germline V gene, CDR1 is SQVTM and CDR2 is ANQGSEA. The CDR3 length is 13 residues. V shed 4 bases and J 3 bases; nucleotides not matched to a gene: 1. PCR was performed a second time for about 6 to 11 cycles using a sample-barcoded 5' primer and a J-beta primer mix. Every sample produced at least 3 million CDR3-containing paired-end reads. TCRdb fed the 5' RACE reads into MiXCR, producing one record per CDR3 protein. The repertoire holds approximately 830,000 distinct CDR3 sequences, with roughly 60% as singletons.

The specimen sequenced was blood. The TCR comes from a man younger than 45 in good health. The rearrangement links TRBV29-1 to TRBJ2-1, with 9 bases that match TRBD2. The DNA of the CDR3 is TGCAGCGTTGCTAGCGGGGTCTACAATGAGCAGTTCTTC. Translated: CSVASGVYNEQFF.